The entry below gives a single T cell receptor (beta chain) sequence along with its context. Germline V CDR1 and CDR2: KGHDR, SFDVKD. This CDR3 is built from 16 residues. The V end was cut by 3 bases, the J end by 5 bases, with 18 bases between. These data originate in a study of blood T cell repertoires in COVID-19. Produced via immunoSEQ multiplex PCR; TCRdb's table is partial and in-frame only. Of fewer than 150,000 clones in the sample, roughly 80% are singletons; the top ten hold 8%. The sequencing input was peripheral blood. This rearrangement joins TRBV24-1 to TRBJ2-5; perhaps TRBD1 as D (7 bases). This receptor was identified in a human donor in a cohort sampled during active COVID-19. The CDR3 bases are TGTGCCACCAGTGATACCCGACAGGGAGGTGGCGAGACCCAGTACTTC. This encodes CATSDTRQGGGETQYF.